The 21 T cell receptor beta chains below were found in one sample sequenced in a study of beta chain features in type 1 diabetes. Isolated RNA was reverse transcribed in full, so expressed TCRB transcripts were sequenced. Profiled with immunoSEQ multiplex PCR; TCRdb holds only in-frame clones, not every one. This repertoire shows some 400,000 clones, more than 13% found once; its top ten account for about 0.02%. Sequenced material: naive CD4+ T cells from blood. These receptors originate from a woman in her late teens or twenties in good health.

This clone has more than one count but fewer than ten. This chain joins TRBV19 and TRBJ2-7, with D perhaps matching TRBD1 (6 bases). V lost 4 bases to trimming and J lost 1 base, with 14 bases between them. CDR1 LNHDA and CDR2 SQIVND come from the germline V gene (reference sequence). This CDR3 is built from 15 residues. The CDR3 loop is CASSSGQQTSYEQYF. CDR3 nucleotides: TGTGCCAGTAGTAGTGGACAGCAAACTTCCTACGAGCAGTACTTC.

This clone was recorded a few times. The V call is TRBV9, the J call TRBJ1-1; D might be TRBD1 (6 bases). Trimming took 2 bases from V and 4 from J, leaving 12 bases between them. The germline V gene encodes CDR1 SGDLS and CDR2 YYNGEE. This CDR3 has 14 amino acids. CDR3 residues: CASSVLGRGTEAFF. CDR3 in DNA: TGTGCCAGCAGCGTCTTGGGCAGGGGCACTGAAGCTTTCTTT.

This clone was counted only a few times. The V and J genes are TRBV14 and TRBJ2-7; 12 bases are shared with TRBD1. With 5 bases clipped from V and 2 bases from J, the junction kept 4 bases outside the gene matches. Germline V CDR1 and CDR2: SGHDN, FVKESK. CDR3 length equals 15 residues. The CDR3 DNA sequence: TGTGCCAGCAGCTGGGGGACAGGGGGCACCTACGAGCAGTACTTC. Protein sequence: CASSWGTGGTYEQYF. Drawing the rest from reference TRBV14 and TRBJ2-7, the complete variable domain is EAGVTQFPSHSVIEKGQTVTLRCDPISGHDNLYWYRRVMGKEIKFLLHFVKESKQDESGMPNNRFLAERTGGTYSTLKVQPAELEDSGVYFCASSWGTGGTYEQYFGPGTRLTVT.

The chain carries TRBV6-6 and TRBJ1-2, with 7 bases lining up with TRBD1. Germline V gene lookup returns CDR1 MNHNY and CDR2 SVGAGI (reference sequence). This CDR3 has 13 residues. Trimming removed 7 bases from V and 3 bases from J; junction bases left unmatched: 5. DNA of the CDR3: TGTGCCAGCAACAAGGGGACAGACTATGGCTACACCTTC. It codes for CASNKGTDYGYTF.

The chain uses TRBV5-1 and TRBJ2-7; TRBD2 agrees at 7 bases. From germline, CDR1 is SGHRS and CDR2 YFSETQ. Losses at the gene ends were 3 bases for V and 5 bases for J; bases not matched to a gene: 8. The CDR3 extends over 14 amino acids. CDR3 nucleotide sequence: TGCGCCAGCAGCTGGTACGGGACTACCGACGAGCAGTACTTC. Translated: CASSWYGTTDEQYF.

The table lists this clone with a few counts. CDR3 bases: TGTGCCAGCAGTCGGGGGGGCTGGTACGAGCAGTACTTC. It yields the protein CASSRGGWYEQYF. This chain connects TRBV6-6 to TRBJ2-7; 8 nucleotides line up with TRBD2. CDR3 length: 13 amino acids. With 5 bases clipped from V and 4 bases from J, the junction kept 4 bases outside the gene matches. In germline, CDR1 is MNHNY, CDR2 SVGAGI (reference sequence).

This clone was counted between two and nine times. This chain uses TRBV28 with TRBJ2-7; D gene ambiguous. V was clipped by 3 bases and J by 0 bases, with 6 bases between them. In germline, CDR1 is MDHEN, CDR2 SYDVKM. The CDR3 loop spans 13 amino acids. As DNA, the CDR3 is TGTGCCAGCAGTTTTTCCAGCTCCTACGAGCAGTACTTC. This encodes CASSFSSSYEQYF.

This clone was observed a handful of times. CDR3 residues: CASSETGLAGDNEQFF. DNA of the CDR3: TGTGCCAGCAGCGAAACGGGACTAGCGGGAGACAATGAGCAGTTCTTC. The J gene is TRBJ2-1, the V gene TRBV9; 14 bases match TRBD2. Germline CDR1 SGDLS, CDR2 YYNGEE. Germline trimming cut 3 bases from V and 5 bases from J; bases unmatched to any gene: 4. There are 16 residues in the CDR3.

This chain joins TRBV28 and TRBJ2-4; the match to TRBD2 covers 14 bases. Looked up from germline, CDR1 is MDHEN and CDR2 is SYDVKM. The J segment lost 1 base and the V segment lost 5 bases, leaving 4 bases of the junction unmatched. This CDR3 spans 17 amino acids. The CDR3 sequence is CASSPRTSGRAKNIQYF. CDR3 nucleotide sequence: TGTGCCAGCAGTCCCCGGACTAGCGGGAGGGCCAAAAACATTCAGTACTTC.

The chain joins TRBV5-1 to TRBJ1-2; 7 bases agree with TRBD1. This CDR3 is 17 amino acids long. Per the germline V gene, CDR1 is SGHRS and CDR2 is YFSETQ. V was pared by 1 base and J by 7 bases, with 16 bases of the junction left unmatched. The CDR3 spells CASSLIPTGAGGRGYTF. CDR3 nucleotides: TGCGCCAGCAGCTTGATCCCGACAGGTGCAGGGGGTCGTGGCTACACCTTC.

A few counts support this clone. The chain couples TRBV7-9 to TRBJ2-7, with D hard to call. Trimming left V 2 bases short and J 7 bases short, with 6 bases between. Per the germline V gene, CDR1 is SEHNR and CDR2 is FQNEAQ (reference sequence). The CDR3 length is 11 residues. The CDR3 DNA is TGTGCCAGCAGCTTACGTATGGAGCAGTACTTC. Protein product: CASSLRMEQYF.

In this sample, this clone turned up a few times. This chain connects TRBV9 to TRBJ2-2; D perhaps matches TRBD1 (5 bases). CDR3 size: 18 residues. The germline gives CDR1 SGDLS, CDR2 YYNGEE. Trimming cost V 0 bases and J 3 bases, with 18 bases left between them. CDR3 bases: TGTGCCAGCAGCGTAGAAAAGGACACCCGATTCTACACCGGGGAGCTGTTTTTT. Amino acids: CASSVEKDTRFYTGELFF.

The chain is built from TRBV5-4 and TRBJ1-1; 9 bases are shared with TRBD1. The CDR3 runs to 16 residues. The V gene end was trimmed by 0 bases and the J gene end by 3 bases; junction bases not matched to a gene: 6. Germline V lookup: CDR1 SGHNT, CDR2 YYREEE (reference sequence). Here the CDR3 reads CASSLAGTGSHTEAFF. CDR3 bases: TGTGCCAGCAGCTTGGCCGGGACAGGGAGTCACACTGAAGCTTTCTTT.

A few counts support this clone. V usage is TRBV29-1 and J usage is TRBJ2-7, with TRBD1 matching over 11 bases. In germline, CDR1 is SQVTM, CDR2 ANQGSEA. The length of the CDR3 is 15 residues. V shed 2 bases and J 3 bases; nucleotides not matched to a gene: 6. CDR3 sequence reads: CSVENRDRGFYEQYF. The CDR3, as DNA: TGCAGCGTTGAAAACCGGGACAGGGGGTTCTACGAGCAGTACTTC.

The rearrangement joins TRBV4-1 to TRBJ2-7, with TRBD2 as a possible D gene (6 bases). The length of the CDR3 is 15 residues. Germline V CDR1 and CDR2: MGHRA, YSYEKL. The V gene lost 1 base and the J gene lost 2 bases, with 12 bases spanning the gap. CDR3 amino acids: CASSQGGGGTYEQYF. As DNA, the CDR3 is TGCGCCAGCAGCCAAGGGGGAGGTGGAACCTACGAGCAGTACTTC.

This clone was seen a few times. The chain's CDR3 is CASLSRTGYYGYTF. The CDR3 coding sequence is TGTGCCAGCCTCTCCAGGACAGGGTACTATGGCTACACCTTC. The chain carries TRBV7-9 and TRBJ1-2, with TRBD1 identical over 8 bases. The CDR3 covers 14 residues. V shed 8 bases, J shed 3 bases, and the junction held 8 bases outside the gene matches. Germline CDR1 and CDR2: SEHNR and FQNEAQ (reference sequence).

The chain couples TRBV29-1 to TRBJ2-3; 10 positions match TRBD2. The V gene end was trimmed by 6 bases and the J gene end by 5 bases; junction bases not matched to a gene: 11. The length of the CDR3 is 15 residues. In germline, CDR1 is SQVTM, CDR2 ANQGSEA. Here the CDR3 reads CSVGFSGRNGDTQYF. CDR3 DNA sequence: TGCAGCGTAGGATTTAGCGGGAGGAATGGAGATACGCAGTATTTT.

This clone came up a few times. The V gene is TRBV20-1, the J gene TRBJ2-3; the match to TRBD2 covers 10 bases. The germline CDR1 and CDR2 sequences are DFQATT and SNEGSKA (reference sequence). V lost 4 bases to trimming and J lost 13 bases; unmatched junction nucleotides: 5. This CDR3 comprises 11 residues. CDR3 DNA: TGCAGTGCTAAACTAGCGGGATTTAAGTATTTT. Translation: CSAKLAGFKYF.

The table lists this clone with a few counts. This CDR3 reads CASPPADCTGELFF. As DNA, the CDR3 is TGTGCCAGCCCCCCCGCAGACTGCACCGGGGAGCTGTTTTTT. The chain combines TRBV25-1 with TRBJ2-2; D gene unclear. The CDR3 is 14 amino acids. Trimming shortened V by 8 bases and J by 4 bases, and 14 bases separated the two germline ends. Germline CDR1 MGHDK, CDR2 SYGVNS. The full variable domain, rest sourced from reference TRBV25-1 and TRBJ2-2, is EADIYQTPRYLVIGTGKKITLECSQTMGHDKMYWYQQDPGMELHLIHYSYGVNSTEKGDLSSESTVSRIRTEHFPLTLESARPSHTSQYLCASPPADCTGELFFGEGSRLTVL.

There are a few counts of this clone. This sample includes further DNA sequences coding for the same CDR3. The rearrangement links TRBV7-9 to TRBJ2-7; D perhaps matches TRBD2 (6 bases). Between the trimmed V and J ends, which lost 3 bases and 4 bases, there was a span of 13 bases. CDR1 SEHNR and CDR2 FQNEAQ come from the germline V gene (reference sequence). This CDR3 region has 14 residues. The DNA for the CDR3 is TGTGCCAGCAGCTTGGCTAGCGTCTCGTACGAGCAGTACTTC. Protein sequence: CASSLASVSYEQYF.

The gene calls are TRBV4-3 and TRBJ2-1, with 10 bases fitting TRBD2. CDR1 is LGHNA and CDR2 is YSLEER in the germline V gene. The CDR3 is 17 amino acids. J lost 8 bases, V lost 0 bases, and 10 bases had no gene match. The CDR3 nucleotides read TGCGCCAGCAGCCAAGATCAGCCTAGCGGGAGTCCGCATGAGCAGTTCTTC. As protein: CASSQDQPSGSPHEQFF.